Below are 26 T cell receptor beta chains sequenced from a single sample in a study of blood T cell repertoires in COVID-19. Sequencing used immunoSEQ multiplex PCR; TCRdb keeps in-frame clones, though not all of them. The profile shows about 97,000 clones, almost 85% of them singletons. The specimen sequenced was peripheral blood. These receptors originate from a man between 65 and 85 years old with acute or convalescent COVID-19.

The V call is TRBV9, the J call TRBJ2-6; TRBD2 is a possible D gene (6 bases). Trimming stripped 4 bases from V and 4 bases from J, with 15 bases between. There are 16 residues in the CDR3. CDR1 and CDR2 (germline): SGDLS, YYNGEE. The CDR3 loop is CASSTRSGAGANVLTF. Here the CDR3 DNA reads TGTGCCAGCAGCACACGCTCGGGAGCCGGGGCCAACGTCCTGACTTTC.

This sequence joins TRBV28 and TRBJ2-1; TRBD2 agrees at 12 bases. From germline, CDR1 is MDHEN and CDR2 SYDVKM. This CDR3 contains 13 residues. Germline trimming cut 9 bases from V and 6 bases from J; bases unmatched to any gene: 3. For the CDR3, the DNA is TGTGCCAGGCGACTAGCGGGAGCCAATGAGCAGTTCTTC. Encoded protein: CARRLAGANEQFF.

This sequence joins TRBV5-6 and TRBJ1-1, with a possible D match to TRBD1 (5 bases). The CDR3 is made up of 15 amino acids. Looked up from germline, CDR1 is SGHDT and CDR2 is YYEEEE. V shed 0 bases and J shed 1 base, with 10 bases lying between them. The CDR3 nucleotides read TGTGCCAGCAGCTTGGTGGGGCTGAGGAACACTGAAGCTTTCTTT. It specifies CASSLVGLRNTEAFF.

The gene calls are TRBV7-8 and TRBJ2-3; weak D call: TRBD2 (5 bases). This CDR3 comprises 19 residues. V gave up 3 bases and J gave up 4 bases, with 26 bases separating them. Looked up from germline, CDR1 is SGHVS and CDR2 is FQNEAQ. The CDR3 DNA sequence: TGTGCCAGCAGCTTTGGGTTTCAGACACGAGGGCGGGTCTCAGATACGCAGTATTTT. Translation gives CASSFGFQTRGRVSDTQYF.

This clone has just one count. The gene calls are TRBV7-2 and TRBJ1-3; D remains ambiguous. The V and J ends lost 2 bases and 1 base respectively, with 12 bases between them. The CDR3 consists of 16 residues. Germline CDR1 reads SGHTA; CDR2 reads FQGNSA. CDR3: CASSLSPTGSGNTIYF. The CDR3 DNA reads TGTGCCAGCAGCTTATCCCCCACCGGGTCTGGAAACACCATATATTTT.

The sample holds a few counts of this clone. CDR3 sequence reads: CASSKYTTSGRAGKDIQYF. The DNA for the CDR3 is TGTGCCAGCAGCAAGTATACGACTAGCGGGAGGGCCGGTAAAGACATTCAGTACTTC. V and J are TRBV3-1 (or the pseudogene TRBV3-2) and TRBJ2-4; 14 nucleotides agree with TRBD2. The length of the CDR3 is 19 residues. Germline CDR1 is LGHDT and CDR2 is YNNKEL (reference sequence). V trimming: 5 bases; J trimming: 8 bases; junction bases outside the gene matches: 17.

The chain couples TRBV2 to TRBJ1-5, with 7 bases identical to TRBD1. Germline assignment: CDR1 SNHLY and CDR2 FYNNEI. This CDR3 region has 15 residues. The V gene end was trimmed by 7 bases and the J gene end by 2 bases; junction bases not matched to a gene: 8. In DNA form, the CDR3 reads TGTGCCAGCACCATACAGGGGTTGGGCAATCAGCCCCAGCATTTT. Residues: CASTIQGLGNQPQHF.

Only a few counts were recorded for this clone. The V call is TRBV28, the J call TRBJ1-2; D remains unclear. With 4 bases removed from V and 3 bases from J, the gap between germline ends came to 24 bases. Germline lookup yields CDR1 MDHEN and CDR2 SYDVKM. The CDR3 extends over 18 amino acids. CDR3 in amino acids: CASSSILYSTASDYGYTF. CDR3 sequence (DNA): TGTGCCAGCAGTTCGATACTTTATTCTACAGCATCCGACTATGGCTACACCTTC.

This chain uses TRBV6-1 with TRBJ2-7; TRBD1 matches at 9 bases. V gave up 5 bases and J gave up 2 bases; unmatched junction bases: 7. Germline values: CDR1 MNHNS, CDR2 SASEGT. The CDR3 runs to 15 residues. CDR3 in DNA: TGTGCCAGCAGTAACCGGGACAGGGTCCCCTACGAGCAGTACTTC. Protein: CASSNRDRVPYEQYF.

The chain uses TRBV7-9 and TRBJ2-7; 9 positions match TRBD1. With V trimmed by 1 base and J by 2 bases, 6 bases remained unmatched. Per germline, CDR1 SEHNR and CDR2 FQNEAQ (reference sequence). CDR3 length: 16 amino acids. The CDR3 region has the DNA TGTGCCAGCAGCTTAGAAACCGGGACAGGGACCTACGAGCAGTACTTC. Translation: CASSLETGTGTYEQYF.

The J gene is TRBJ2-3, the V gene TRBV6-4; D not resolved. The V gene's germline CDR1 is MRHNA and CDR2 SNTAGT. The CDR3 sequence is 14 residues long. Trimming took 5 bases from V and 1 from J, leaving 10 bases between them. The CDR3 nucleotides read TGTGCCAGCAGTCCTCAACTTGGCACAGATACGCAGTATTTT. Protein product: CASSPQLGTDTQYF.

The chain joins TRBV18 to TRBJ1-2; unclear D gene. CDR3 length: 12 residues. Germline CDR1 is KGHSH and CDR2 is LQKENI. The germline V and J ends were trimmed by 2 bases and 6 bases, with 7 bases remaining between them. Here the CDR3 reads CASSPGIHGYTF. CDR3 nucleotide sequence: TGTGCCAGCTCACCAGGCATCCATGGCTACACCTTC.

This chain connects TRBV18 to TRBJ2-7; 14 positions match TRBD2. CDR1 and CDR2 from the germline V gene are KGHSH and LQKENI. The CDR3 is 16 amino acids. V was clipped by 5 bases and J by 4 bases; unmatched bases: 7. The CDR3 DNA reads as TGTGCCAGCTCAGGGATGGGGACTAGCGGGGGATACGAGCAGTACTTC. Its protein is CASSGMGTSGGYEQYF.

The chain uses TRBV28 and TRBJ1-5; tentatively, D is TRBD1 (5 bases). The germline gives CDR1 MDHEN, CDR2 SYDVKM. Between the trimmed V and J ends, which lost 11 bases and 3 bases, there was a span of 11 bases. CDR3 length: 12 amino acids. The CDR3 DNA reads TGTGCCGTCTATGGGGCCAATCAGCCCCAGCATTTT. Residues: CAVYGANQPQHF.

The chain links TRBV5-8 to TRBJ1-4; D gene ambiguous. V was cut by 2 bases and J by 2 bases, with 4 bases left in between. Germline V gene lookup returns CDR1 SGHTS and CDR2 YDEGEE. The CDR3 is made up of 13 amino acids. CDR3 coding DNA: TGTGCCAGCAGCTTCCGGACTAATGAAAAACTGTTTTTT. It encodes CASSFRTNEKLFF. Using reference TRBV5-8 and TRBJ1-4 for the parts outside the CDR3, the full variable domain is EAGVTQSPTHLIKTRGQQATLRCSPISGHTSVYWYQQALGLGLQFLLWYDEGEERNRGNFPPRFSGRQFPNYSSELNVNALELEDSALYLCASSFRTNEKLFFGSGTQLSVL.

The chain carries TRBV5-4 and TRBJ2-3; TRBD1 agrees at 8 bases. Germline V gives CDR1 SGHNT, CDR2 YYREEE (reference sequence). The length of the CDR3 is 15 residues. The junction had 7 bases not matched to a gene; V was cut back by 0 bases and J by 7 bases. The CDR3: CASSLGQGLGNTQYF. DNA for the CDR3: TGTGCCAGCAGCTTGGGACAGGGGTTGGGAAATACGCAGTATTTT. Based on the CDR3 plus reference TRBV5-4 and TRBJ2-3, the full variable domain is ETGVTQSPTHLIKTRGQQVTLRCSSQSGHNTVSWYQQALGQGPQFIFQYYREEENGRGNFPPRFSGLQFPNYSSELNVNALELDDSALYLCASSLGQGLGNTQYFGPGTRLTVL.

This clone turned up a few times. V is TRBV2 and J is TRBJ2-2; a possible D gene is TRBD2 (5 bases). CDR3 length equals 12 residues. Germline CDR1 and CDR2: SNHLY and FYNNEI. Trimming stripped 7 bases from V and 3 bases from J, with 6 bases between. The CDR3 loop reads CASTGDTGELFF. The CDR3 nucleotides read TGTGCCAGCACCGGGGACACCGGGGAGCTGTTTTTT. Complete variable domain (other parts from reference TRBV2 and TRBJ2-2): EPEVTQTPSHQVTQMGQEVILRCVPISNHLYFYWYRQILGQKVEFLVSFYNNEISEKSEIFDDQFSVERPDGSNFTLKIRSTKLEDSAMYFCASTGDTGELFFGEGSRLTVL.

V gene TRBV2 combines with J gene TRBJ1-4, with unresolved D. Germline lookup yields CDR1 SNHLY and CDR2 FYNNEI. This CDR3 contains 14 residues. The V end lost 4 bases, the J end lost 0 bases, and 6 bases lay between the germline ends. CDR3 residues: CASSAGATNEKLFF. CDR3 in DNA: TGTGCCAGCAGTGCGGGAGCAACTAATGAAAAACTGTTTTTT.

This clone was observed a single time. The CDR3 protein is CASSPTGQPQHF. The CDR3 bases are TGTGCCAGCTCACCAACAGGGCAGCCCCAGCATTTT. The rearrangement uses TRBV18 and TRBJ1-5; D might be TRBD1 (6 bases). V gave up 2 bases and J gave up 7 bases, with 6 bases separating them. The CDR3 covers 12 residues. Germline V gene lookup returns CDR1 KGHSH and CDR2 LQKENI.

The J gene is TRBJ2-6, the V gene TRBV7-2; D gene uncertain. CDR1 and CDR2 from the germline V gene are SGHTA and FQGNSA. The CDR3 is 15 amino acids. Trimming took 5 bases from V and 0 from J, leaving 8 bases between them. CDR3 nucleotide sequence: TGTGCCAGCAGCATCCCCCTCTCTGGGGCCAACGTCCTGACTTTC. Amino acid sequence: CASSIPLSGANVLTF.

This clone was recorded a few times. The gene calls are TRBV28 and TRBJ1-4; unclear D gene. V lost 8 bases, J lost 6 bases, and 13 bases lay in between. Per the germline V gene, CDR1 is MDHEN and CDR2 is SYDVKM. The CDR3 has 13 amino acids. The DNA of the CDR3 is TGTGCCAGCCTTAGCGGGGTATATGAAAAACTGTTTTTT. Its translation: CASLSGVYEKLFF.

The rearrangement uses TRBV4-1 and TRBJ2-1; TRBD1 matches at 7 bases. The V and J ends lost 6 bases and 5 bases, in that order; junction bases with no gene match: 16. The CDR3 spans 17 residues. Germline CDR1 reads MGHRA; CDR2 reads YSYEKL. CDR3 sequence (DNA): TGCGCCAGCAGTTGGGGCAACACGGGACAGACCAACAATGAGCAGTTCTTC. Translation: CASSWGNTGQTNNEQFF.

This clone was seen a few times. The rearrangement uses TRBV27 and TRBJ1-2; D remains ambiguous. The V gene lost 8 bases and the J gene lost 4 bases, with 17 bases spanning the gap. The length of the CDR3 is 14 residues. Germline V gives CDR1 MNHEY, CDR2 SMNVEV (reference sequence). The CDR3 loop is CASLQPGTFYGYTF. The CDR3 nucleotides are TGTGCCAGCCTCCAGCCAGGTACCTTCTATGGCTACACCTTC.

The CDR3 nucleotides read TGCGCCAGCAGCTTGCAGGGGAAGTGGGGCGGGGAGCTGTTTTTT. Translating it yields CASSLQGKWGGELFF. The chain is built from TRBV5-1 and TRBJ2-2; possible D gene TRBD1, 6 bases. Germline CDR1 and CDR2: SGHRS and YFSETQ. V gave up 1 base and J gave up 7 bases, with 14 bases separating them. CDR3 length equals 15 residues.

This chain connects TRBV6-2 or TRBV6-3 to TRBJ2-7, with 8 bases identical to TRBD2. The CDR3 totals 15 residues. V shed 5 bases, J shed 2 bases, and the junction held 8 bases outside the gene matches. Germline lookup yields CDR1 MNHEY and CDR2 SVGEGT. The CDR3 sequence: CASSNPSSGAYEQYF. Here the CDR3 DNA reads TGTGCCAGCAGTAATCCTAGTAGCGGGGCCTACGAGCAGTACTTC.

The chain combines TRBV7-8 with TRBJ1-2; 9 positions match TRBD1. Germline values: CDR1 SGHVS, CDR2 FQNEAQ. This CDR3 has 16 amino acids. V dropped 5 bases and J dropped 8; count of bases not matched to a gene: 15. The CDR3 DNA is TGTGCCAGCAGCCCAGGGACAGGGAACATGGTTTGGGGCTACACCTTC. Its translation: CASSPGTGNMVWGYTF.